This passage covers 26 T cell receptor beta chains from one sample sequenced in a study of OX40 agonist ivuxolimab in advanced cancers. Receptor amplification or capture employed the immunoSEQ multiplex PCR assay. TCRdb obtained this table from immuneACCESS and retained in-frame rearrangements with V and J assigned. These tables miss some clones; where compared with another copy, unresolved V genes account for less than half of the shortfall, and the remainder is unexplained. The sample table records about 50,000 clones; about nine tenths of these occur just once. The ten most abundant clones make up approximately 6.3% of the sample. The sequences come from CD4+ or CD8+ T cells sorted from blood, collected in a trial of the OX40 agonist ivuxolimab. Source of these receptors: an adult with an advanced solid tumor such as melanoma, head and neck, liver or kidney cancer.

This clone occurred once. The CDR3 loop reads CASSVSWEYGEQFF. In DNA form, the CDR3 reads TGTGCCAGCAGTGTCTCATGGGAGTATGGTGAGCAGTTCTTC. V usage is TRBV6-5 and J usage is TRBJ2-1, with a tentative D call TRBD2 (5 bases). Germline CDR1 and CDR2: MNHEY and SVGAGI. Trimming removed 5 bases at V and 9 bases at J, with 17 bases between. This CDR3 is built from 14 residues.

The chain links TRBV6-5 to TRBJ1-1; maybe TRBD1 (5 bases). The V end was cut by 4 bases, the J end by 2 bases, with 14 bases between. The CDR3 covers 15 residues. Germline V CDR1 and CDR2: MNHEY, SVGAGI. CDR3 in DNA: TGTGCCAGCAGTTTGCGCGTGTGGGACAACACTGAAGCTTTCTTT. This gives the protein CASSLRVWDNTEAFF.

V usage is TRBV5-6 and J usage is TRBJ1-4; TRBD1 might be the D (5 bases). Trimming took off 0 bases at V and 4 bases at J, with 7 bases between the two ends. CDR1 is SGHDT, CDR2 YYEEEE, per germline. The length of the CDR3 is 14 residues. In nucleotides, the CDR3 is TGTGCCAGCAGCTTGGGGCAGGGTAATGAAAAACTGTTTTTT. Translated, it gives CASSLGQGNEKLFF.

The chain couples TRBV6-5 to TRBJ2-7, with 10 bases lining up with TRBD1. CDR3 length: 16 amino acids. Trimming took 0 bases from V and 7 from J; bases not matched to a gene: 9. Germline-derived CDR1 and CDR2 are MNHEY and SVGAGI. CDR3: CASSYSVPGQGFEQYF. The DNA of the CDR3 is TGTGCCAGCAGTTACTCGGTTCCGGGACAGGGGTTTGAGCAGTACTTC.

This sequence joins TRBV5-1 and TRBJ2-2, with TRBD1 identical over 8 bases. With 4 bases clipped from V and 5 bases from J, the junction kept 7 bases outside the gene matches. This CDR3 is 15 amino acids long. Germline V gene lookup returns CDR1 SGHRS and CDR2 YFSETQ. CDR3 coding DNA: TGCGCCAGCAGCCAAGACAGGGGACAAACCGGGGAGCTGTTTTTT. Protein: CASSQDRGQTGELFF.

The chain has TRBV28 and TRBJ1-1; the D gene is possibly TRBD1 (5 bases). The ends were cut back, 0 bases at V and 5 bases at J, with 16 bases in the middle. Germline CDR1 is MDHEN and CDR2 is SYDVKM. This CDR3 has 16 amino acids. CDR3: CASSLWGEGVETEAFF. The CDR3 coding sequence is TGTGCCAGCAGTTTATGGGGGGAGGGAGTAGAAACTGAAGCTTTCTTT.

The count of this clone is one. The chain combines TRBV5-1 with TRBJ1-5, with a weak D call TRBD1 (5 bases). Trimming removed 2 bases at V and 4 bases at J, with 13 bases between. The CDR3 has 15 amino acids. Looked up from germline, CDR1 is SGHRS and CDR2 is YFSETQ. The CDR3 DNA reads TGCGCCAGCAGCTTCGGAGGGGCCCTGAATCAGCCCCAGCATTTT. It is translated as CASSFGGALNQPQHF.

This sequence joins TRBV6-4 and TRBJ2-2, with D possibly being TRBD1 or TRBD2 (5 bases each). The CDR3 is 14 residues long. V was shortened by 10 bases and J by 1 base, with 13 bases between the two germline ends. Germline-derived CDR1 and CDR2 are MRHNA and SNTAGT. This CDR3 is CANFSGGNTGELFF. The CDR3 DNA reads as TGTGCCAACTTCTCTGGGGGGAACACCGGGGAGCTGTTTTTT.

In this sample, this clone turned up a few times. The chain is built from TRBV5-1 and TRBJ1-3; D remains unclear. Germline CDR1 reads SGHRS; CDR2 reads YFSETQ. Trimming pared 0 bases from V and 3 bases from J, leaving 10 bases between. This CDR3 is built from 15 residues. CDR3 sequence reads: CASSLEGALGNTIYF. CDR3 sequence (DNA): TGCGCCAGCAGCTTGGAGGGCGCCCTTGGAAACACCATATATTTT.

The chain has TRBV6-5 and TRBJ2-6, with D hard to call. Germline V gives CDR1 MNHEY, CDR2 SVGAGI. The CDR3 contains 13 residues. V was trimmed by 8 bases and J by 0 bases, leaving 5 bases between them. The CDR3 is CASGYSGANVLTF. CDR3 sequence (DNA): TGTGCCAGCGGGTACTCTGGGGCCAACGTCCTGACTTTC.

The gene calls are TRBV6-1 and TRBJ1-5, with D possibly TRBD1 on 5 matching bases. V was shortened by 6 bases and J by 4 bases, with 13 bases between the two germline ends. Per the germline V gene, CDR1 is MNHNS and CDR2 is SASEGT. This CDR3 is 14 amino acids long. This CDR3 reads CASRTGGGNQPQHF. The CDR3 bases are TGTGCCAGCAGGACCGGGGGAGGGAATCAGCCCCAGCATTTT.

This chain uses TRBV5-6 with TRBJ2-5, with TRBD2 identical over 11 bases. In germline, CDR1 is SGHDT, CDR2 YYEEEE. Trimming removed 1 base from V and 5 bases from J; junction bases left unmatched: 7. The CDR3 consists of 16 residues. The CDR3 is CASSLRLAGPRETQYF. DNA of the CDR3: TGTGCCAGCAGCTTGAGACTAGCGGGGCCCCGGGAGACCCAGTACTTC.

The chain carries TRBV25-1 and TRBJ2-5; D might be TRBD1 or TRBD2, each matching 6 bases. Germline V gene lookup returns CDR1 MGHDK and CDR2 SYGVNS. Between the trimmed V and J ends, which lost 4 bases and 5 bases, there was a span of 14 bases. This CDR3 contains 14 residues. CDR3 protein: CASSGSPGAETQYF. In nucleotides, the CDR3 is TGTGCCAGCAGTGGATCACCGGGGGCCGAGACCCAGTACTTC. Together with reference TRBV25-1 and TRBJ2-5, the CDR3 gives the full variable domain: EADIYQTPRYLVIGTGKKITLECSQTMGHDKMYWYQQDPGMELHLIHYSYGVNSTEKGDLSSESTVSRIRTEHFPLTLESARPSHTSQYLCASSGSPGAETQYFGPGTRLLVL.

The chain recombines TRBV7-3 with TRBJ2-5; 7 nucleotides match TRBD1. The V gene end was trimmed by 1 base and the J gene end by 7 bases; junction bases not matched to a gene: 12. The germline CDR1 and CDR2 sequences are SGHTA and FQGTGA. The CDR3 runs 16 residues. The CDR3 sequence: CASSLRPDRDPGTQYF. The CDR3 DNA sequence: TGTGCCAGCAGCTTAAGACCCGACAGGGACCCGGGGACCCAGTACTTC.

The chain combines TRBV6-5 with TRBJ1-2, with 9 bases fitting TRBD1. From germline, CDR1 is MNHEY and CDR2 SVGAGI. The trim removed 7 bases at V and 6 bases at J, leaving 3 bases unmatched. The CDR3 totals 12 residues. The CDR3 spells CASKDRGDGYTF. In DNA, the CDR3 is TGTGCCAGCAAGGACAGGGGTGATGGCTACACCTTC.

In its sample, this clone was seen a few times. The chain has TRBV28 and TRBJ2-7, with TRBD2 matching 13 bases. The CDR3 runs to 18 residues. V dropped 5 bases and J dropped 2; count of bases not matched to a gene: 12. The V gene's germline CDR1 is MDHEN and CDR2 SYDVKM. The CDR3 is CASSTRTSGGSGTYEQYV. Written as DNA, the CDR3 is TGTGCCAGCAGTACCCGGACTAGCGGGGGTTCCGGGACCTACGAGCAGTACGTC.

In this sample, this clone turned up once. The genes are TRBV13 and TRBJ1-1; D gene ambiguous. This CDR3 spans 15 amino acids. V gave up 5 bases and J gave up 5 bases, with 18 bases separating them. CDR1 is PRHDT, CDR2 FYEKMQ, per germline (reference sequence). CDR3 region: CASSPGVSGRTEAFF. The CDR3 coding sequence is TGTGCCAGCAGCCCCGGGGTCTCGGGCAGGACTGAAGCTTTCTTT.

The chain is built from TRBV4-1 and TRBJ1-1; 7 bases are a match to TRBD1. V lost 0 bases to trimming and J lost 4 bases; unmatched junction nucleotides: 5. This CDR3 has 15 amino acids. Germline CDR1 reads MGHRA; CDR2 reads YSYEKL. The CDR3 loop is CASSQEPGGRTEAFF. CDR3 nucleotide sequence: TGCGCCAGCAGCCAAGAGCCAGGGGGGCGCACTGAAGCTTTCTTT.

This chain connects TRBV28 to TRBJ1-2, with 7 bases lining up with TRBD1. Germline assignment: CDR1 MDHEN and CDR2 SYDVKM. With V trimmed by 3 bases and J by 2 bases, 0 bases remained unmatched. The CDR3 runs to 13 residues. Written as DNA, the CDR3 is TGTGCCAGCAGTTTGACAGGGAACTATGGCTACACCTTC. This gives the protein CASSLTGNYGYTF.

The rearrangement links TRBV27 to TRBJ2-7, with 7 nucleotides matching TRBD1. With 4 bases clipped from V and 0 bases from J, the junction kept 3 bases outside the gene matches. Germline CDR1 reads MNHEY; CDR2 reads SMNVEV (reference sequence). The CDR3 consists of 14 residues. CDR3 sequence: CASSSDRTSYEQYF. Written as DNA, the CDR3 is TGTGCCAGCAGTTCGGACAGGACCTCCTACGAGCAGTACTTC.

The chain combines TRBV6-5 with TRBJ2-3; D may correspond to TRBD1 or TRBD2 (5 bases each). CDR1 and CDR2 (germline): MNHEY, SVGAGI. With 5 bases removed from V and 2 bases from J, the gap between germline ends came to 14 bases. This CDR3 spans 15 amino acids. CDR3 loop: CASSTRDQDTDTQYF. CDR3 DNA: TGTGCCAGCAGTACCCGGGACCAAGACACAGATACGCAGTATTTT.

V and J are TRBV10-3 and TRBJ1-2; D is ambiguous. V lost 0 bases, J lost 4 bases, and 6 bases lay in between. The germline gives CDR1 ENHRY, CDR2 SYGVKD. The CDR3 has 13 amino acids. CDR3 DNA sequence: TGTGCCATCAGTGAGTCGAATGGCTATGGCTACACCTTC. Amino acids: CAISESNGYGYTF.

The CDR3 DNA sequence: TGTGCCAGCAGCTTAGAGCACCCGAGGGCTGAAGCTTTCTTT. Translation gives CASSLEHPRAEAFF. This chain connects TRBV13 to TRBJ1-1, with no clear D. V shed 1 base and J shed 6 bases, with 12 bases lying between them. This CDR3 region has 14 residues. Germline assignment: CDR1 PRHDT and CDR2 FYEKMQ (reference sequence).

The J gene is TRBJ2-5, the V gene TRBV27; 7 bases are a match to TRBD2. The CDR3 loop spans 14 amino acids. From germline, CDR1 is MNHEY and CDR2 SMNVEV (reference sequence). The V segment lost 2 bases and the J segment 1 base; nucleotides outside the gene matches: 1. The CDR3 DNA sequence: TGTGCCAGCAGTTTAAGGACTAGCCAAGAGACCCAGTACTTC. It yields the protein CASSLRTSQETQYF.

The chain uses TRBV27 and TRBJ2-1; no reliable D call. V was cut by 3 bases and J by 6 bases, with 6 bases left in between. Germline loops: CDR1 MNHEY, CDR2 SMNVEV (reference sequence). This CDR3 comprises 12 residues. The CDR3 region is CASSFKGNEQFF. Here the CDR3 DNA reads TGTGCCAGCAGTTTCAAGGGCAATGAGCAGTTCTTC.

The chain uses TRBV7-9 and TRBJ1-1; TRBD1 matches at 9 bases. Germline values: CDR1 SEHNR, CDR2 FQNEAQ (reference sequence). The V segment lost 5 bases and the J segment 4 bases; nucleotides outside the gene matches: 8. This CDR3 has 15 amino acids. In DNA form, the CDR3 reads TGTGCCAGCAGCGATCGGGACAGGGCTAGCACTGAAGCTTTCTTT. Translation: CASSDRDRASTEAFF.